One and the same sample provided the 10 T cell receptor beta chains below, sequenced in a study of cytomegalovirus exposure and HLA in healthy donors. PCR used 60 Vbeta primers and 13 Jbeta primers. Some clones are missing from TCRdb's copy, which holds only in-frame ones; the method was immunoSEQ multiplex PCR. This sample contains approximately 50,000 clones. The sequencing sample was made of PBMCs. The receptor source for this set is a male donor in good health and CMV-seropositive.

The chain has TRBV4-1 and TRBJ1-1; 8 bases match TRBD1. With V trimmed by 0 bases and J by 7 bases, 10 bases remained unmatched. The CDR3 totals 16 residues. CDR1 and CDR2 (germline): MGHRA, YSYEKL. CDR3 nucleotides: TGCGCCAGCAGCCAAGAGGTTAACAGGGGGATCAGTGAAGCTTTCTTT. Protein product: CASSQEVNRGISEAFF.

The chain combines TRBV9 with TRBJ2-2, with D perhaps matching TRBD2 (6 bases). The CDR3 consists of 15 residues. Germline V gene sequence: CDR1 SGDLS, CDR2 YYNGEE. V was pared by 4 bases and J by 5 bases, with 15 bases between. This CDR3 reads CASSPDWGVTGELFF. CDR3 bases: TGTGCCAGCAGCCCGGACTGGGGGGTTACCGGGGAGCTGTTTTTT. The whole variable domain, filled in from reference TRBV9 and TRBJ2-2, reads DSGVTQTPKHLITATGQRVTLRCSPRSGDLSVYWYQQSLDQGLQFLIQYYNGEERAKGNILERFSAQQFPDLHSELNLSSLELGDSALYFCASSPDWGVTGELFFGEGSRLTVL.

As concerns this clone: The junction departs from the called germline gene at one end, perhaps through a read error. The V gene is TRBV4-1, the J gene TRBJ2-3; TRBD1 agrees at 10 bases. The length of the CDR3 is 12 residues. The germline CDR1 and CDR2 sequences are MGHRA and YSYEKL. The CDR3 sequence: CASSQPGQGNNF. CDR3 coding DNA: TGCGCCAGCAGCCAACCGGGACAGGGGAACAATTTT.

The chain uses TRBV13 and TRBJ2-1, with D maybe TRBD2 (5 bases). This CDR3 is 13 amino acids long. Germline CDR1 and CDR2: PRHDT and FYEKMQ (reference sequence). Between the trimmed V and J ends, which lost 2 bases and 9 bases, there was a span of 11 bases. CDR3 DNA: TGTGCCAGCAGCTTAACCCTGGGAGTTGAGCAGTTCTTC. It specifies CASSLTLGVEQFF.

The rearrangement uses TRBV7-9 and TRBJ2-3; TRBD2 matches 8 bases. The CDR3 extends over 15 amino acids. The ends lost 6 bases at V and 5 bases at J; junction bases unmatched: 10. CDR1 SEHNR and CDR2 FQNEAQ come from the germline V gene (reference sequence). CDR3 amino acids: CASSLSGGAEDTQYF. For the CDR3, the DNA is TGTGCCAGCAGTCTCTCGGGGGGGGCGGAAGATACGCAGTATTTT.

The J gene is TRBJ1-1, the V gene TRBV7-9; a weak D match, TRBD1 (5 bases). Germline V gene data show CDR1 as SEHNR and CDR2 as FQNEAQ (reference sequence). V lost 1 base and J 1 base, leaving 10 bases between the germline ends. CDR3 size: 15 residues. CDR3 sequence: CASSLGSTENTEAFF. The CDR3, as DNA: TGTGCCAGCAGCTTAGGATCGACAGAGAACACTGAAGCTTTCTTT.

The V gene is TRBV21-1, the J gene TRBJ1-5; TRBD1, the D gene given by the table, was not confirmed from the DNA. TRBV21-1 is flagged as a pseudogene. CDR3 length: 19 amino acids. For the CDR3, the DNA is TGTGCCAGCAGCCAATGGGACAGACCTATGGGGGCCAGCAATCAGCCCCAGCATTTT. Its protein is CASSQWDRPMGASNQPQHF.

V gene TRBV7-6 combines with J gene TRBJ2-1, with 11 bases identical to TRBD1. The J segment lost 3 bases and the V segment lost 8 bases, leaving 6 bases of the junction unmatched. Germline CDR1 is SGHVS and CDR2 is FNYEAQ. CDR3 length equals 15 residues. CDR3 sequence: CASGQGQGDYNEQFF. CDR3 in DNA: TGTGCCAGCGGCCAGGGACAGGGGGACTACAATGAGCAGTTCTTC. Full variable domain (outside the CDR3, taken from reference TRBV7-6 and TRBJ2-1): GAGVSQSPRYKVTKRGQDVALRCDPISGHVSLYWYRQALGQGPEFLTYFNYEAQQDKSGLPNDRFSAERPEGSISTLTIQRTEQRDSAMYRCASGQGQGDYNEQFFGPGTRLTVL.

CDR3 coding DNA: TGTGCCAGCAGCTTAGGAACAATACGCTCTGGAAACACCATATATTTT. It codes for CASSLGTIRSGNTIYF. This chain joins TRBV7-2 and TRBJ1-3; D is unresolved. CDR1 SGHTA and CDR2 FQGNSA come from the germline V gene. The CDR3 has 16 residues. V was clipped by 1 base and J by 0 bases, with 10 bases between them.

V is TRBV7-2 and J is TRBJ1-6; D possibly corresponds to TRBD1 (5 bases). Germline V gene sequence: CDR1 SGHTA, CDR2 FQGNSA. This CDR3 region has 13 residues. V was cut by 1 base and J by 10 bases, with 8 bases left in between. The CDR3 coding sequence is TGTGCCAGCAGCTTAGGTGGGGCCTCACCCCTCCACTTT. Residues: CASSLGGASPLHF.